A selection of T cell receptor beta chains follows, all from one sample in a study of T cell repertoires in cytomegalovirus infection. TCRdb itself ran the reads through MiXCR, one entry per CDR3 protein. The data hold roughly 130,000 distinct CDR3 sequences, with approximately 8.8% observed a single time. What was sequenced was PBMCs. The source of these receptors is a human donor in good health (CMV status not recorded). Some clones in this sample may be carry-over from other donors' samples. Each CDR3 is given with its conserved first and last residue. The D gene is left open where the match is weak. Not all rows give a size; the values are once, few, many and, for expanded clones, a class.

D | J | size | V | CDR3 | DNA
. | TRBJ2-3 | many | TRBV20-1 | CSALDSNTDTQYF | TGCAGTGCCTTGGACAGCAACACAGATACGCAGTATTTT
. | TRBJ1-2 | . | TRBV2 | CASKKGENYGYTF | TGTGCCAGCAAAAAAGGGGAAAACTATGGCTACACCTTC
. | TRBJ2-7 | many | TRBV7-6 | CASSIGASYEQYF | TGTGCCAGCAGCATTGGGGCCTCCTACGAGCAGTACTTC
. | TRBJ1-1 | many | TRBV7-8 | CASSLDGTNTEAFF | TGTGCCAGCAGCTTAGACGGCACGAACACTGAAGCTTTCTTT
. | TRBJ2-5 | many | TRBV7-2 | CASSSPGQETQYF | TGTGCCAGCAGCTCCCCAGGACAAGAGACCCAGTACTTC
. | TRBJ1-1 | many | TRBV20-1 | CSASKDTSNTEAFF | TGCAGTGCTAGCAAGGACACTTCAAACACTGAAGCTTTCTTT
TRBD1 | TRBJ1-2 | many | TRBV2 | CASSESRQGARYGYTF | TGTGCCAGCAGTGAATCCCGGCAGGGGGCTAGGTATGGCTACACCTTC
TRBD1 | TRBJ2-6 | many | TRBV27 | CASSPWPGQEISGANVLTF | TGTGCCAGCAGTCCATGGCCGGGACAGGAAATCTCTGGGGCCAACGTCCTGACTTTC
. | TRBJ2-5 | many | TRBV12-3/TRBV12-4 | CASSLTGEGGETQYF | TGTGCCAGCAGTTTAACCGGAGAGGGAGGAGAGACCCAGTACTTC
TRBD1 | TRBJ1-1 | many | TRBV7-9 | CASSHGTGLTAFF | TGTGCCAGCAGCCACGGGACAGGGCTTACAGCTTTCTTT
. | TRBJ2-5 | many | TRBV28 | CASSLLRSGAGRETQYF | TGTGCCAGCAGTTTATTACGTTCGGGGGCTGGTAGGGAGACCCAGTACTTC
. | TRBJ1-1 | many | TRBV6-5 | CASNIGMNTEAFF | TGTGCCAGCAATATCGGCATGAACACTGAAGCTTTCTTT
. | TRBJ1-5 | many | TRBV7-2 | CASSSWPRSNQPQHF | TGTGCCAGCAGCTCCTGGCCCCGGTCCAATCAGCCCCAGCATTTT
. | TRBJ1-2 | many | TRBV12-3/TRBV12-4 | CASSWTDNYGYTF | TGTGCCAGCAGTTGGACGGATAACTATGGCTACACCTTC
TRBD1 | TRBJ1-4 | many | TRBV7-9 | CASSPGGRATNEKLFF | TGTGCCAGCAGCCCAGGGGGGAGAGCAACTAATGAAAAACTGTTTTTT
. | TRBJ1-1 | many | TRBV28 | CASSFPGARISEAFF | TGTGCCAGCAGTTTTCCAGGGGCTCGGATATCTGAAGCTTTCTTT
. | TRBJ2-1 | . | TRBV2 | CASISLRGSYNEQFF | TGTGCCAGCATAAGCCTCAGGGGCTCCTACAATGAGCAGTTCTTC
. | TRBJ1-2 | many | TRBV19 | CASQRAPRTNYGYTF | TGTGCCAGTCAACGGGCCCCTCGGACTAACTATGGCTACACCTTC
. | TRBJ2-1 | . | TRBV20-1 | CSAEGRVNEQFF | TGCAGTGCCGAGGGCAGGGTGAATGAGCAGTTCTTC
. | TRBJ2-1 | . | TRBV19 | CASSIPPGSYNEQFF | TGTGCCAGTAGTATCCCCCCGGGCTCCTACAATGAGCAGTTCTTC
TRBD1 | TRBJ2-2 | . | TRBV12-3/TRBV12-4 | CASILGQGVTGELFF | TGTGCCAGCATTTTAGGACAGGGTGTCACCGGGGAGCTGTTTTTT
. | TRBJ2-3 | many | TRBV28 | CASSPRLGTDTQYF | TGTGCCAGCAGCCCGAGACTCGGCACAGATACGCAGTATTTT
. | TRBJ1-1 | many | TRBV12-3/TRBV12-4 | CASSLMEANTEAFF | TGTGCCAGCAGTTTAATGGAGGCTAACACTGAAGCTTTCTTT
. | TRBJ1-1 | many | TRBV7-2 | CASSLHWDTEAFF | TGTGCCAGCAGCCTACATTGGGACACTGAAGCTTTCTTT
TRBD1 | TRBJ2-2 | . | TRBV28 | CASSWTGMVTGELFF | TGTGCCAGCAGTTGGACAGGGATGGTAACCGGGGAGCTGTTTTTT
. | TRBJ2-7 | . | TRBV9 | CASSGEGRRIPYEQYF | TGTGCCAGCAGCGGAGAGGGACGGAGGATCCCCTACGAGCAGTACTTC
. | TRBJ2-1 | once | TRBV3-1 | CASSQVGGPDEQFF | TGTGCCAGCAGCCAAGTCGGGGGGCCGGATGAGCAGTTCTTC
TRBD1 | TRBJ2-1 | . | TRBV5-1 | CASEPGTASYNEQFF | TGCGCCAGCGAACCCGGGACAGCCTCCTACAATGAGCAGTTCTTC
. | TRBJ2-5 | many | TRBV2 | CASSDGQGGQETQYF | TGTGCCAGCAGTGATGGGCAGGGAGGCCAAGAGACCCAGTACTTC
TRBD1 | TRBJ1-5 | . | TRBV20-1 | CSARQGANQPQHF | TGCAGTGCTAGGCAGGGGGCAAATCAGCCCCAGCATTTT
TRBD1 | TRBJ2-3 | . | TRBV7-9 | CASSLQGAADTQYF | TGTGCCAGCAGCTTACAGGGGGCCGCAGATACGCAGTATTTT
. | TRBJ1-1 | . | TRBV9 | CASSVQSPNTEAFF | TGTGCCAGCAGCGTACAGAGCCCGAACACTGAAGCTTTCTTT
. | TRBJ1-1 | many | TRBV20-1 | CSARVLGQNTEAFF | TGCAGTGCTAGAGTGTTAGGACAGAACACTGAAGCTTTCTTT
. | TRBJ2-3 | many | TRBV7-2 | CASSLAGGGVDTQYF | TGTGCCAGCAGCTTAGCGGGTGGAGGGGTAGATACGCAGTATTTT
. | TRBJ1-4 | many | TRBV7-9 | CASRKGGNEKLFF | TGTGCCAGCAGGAAGGGGGGGAATGAAAAACTGTTTTTT
TRBD2 | TRBJ2-3 | many | TRBV20-1 | CSARDFLAFAGVADTQYF | TGCAGTGCTAGAGATTTCCTGGCCTTTGCGGGGGTGGCGGATACGCAGTATTTT
. | TRBJ1-5 | many | TRBV7-9 | CASSSMYSNQPQHF | TGTGCCAGCAGCTCGATGTATAGCAATCAGCCCCAGCATTTT
. | TRBJ2-7 | . | TRBV5-6 | CASSLFTGTYEQYF | TGTGCCAGCAGCTTGTTTACAGGAACCTACGAGCAGTACTTC
TRBD1 | TRBJ1-2 | . | TRBV3-1 | CASSPQGAEGYTF | TGTGCCAGCAGCCCACAGGGGGCGGAAGGCTACACCTTC
. | TRBJ2-7 | . | TRBV2 | CASSEVSGYEQYF | TGTGCCAGCAGTGAAGTGTCGGGCTACGAGCAGTACTTC
. | TRBJ2-3 | . | TRBV5-1 | CASSSGGRTSTDTQYF | TGCGCCAGCAGCTCAGGAGGTCGTACTAGCACAGATACGCAGTATTTT
. | TRBJ2-7 | few | TRBV28 | CASTRAAGRATYEQYF | TGTGCCAGCACCCGTGCCGCGGGGCGGGCTACCTACGAGCAGTACTTC
TRBD1 | TRBJ2-3 | many | TRBV19 | CASSSSRQGAWVDTQYF | TGTGCCAGTAGTTCCTCTCGACAGGGGGCCTGGGTAGATACGCAGTATTTT
. | TRBJ2-5 | many | TRBV2 | CASSVGETQYF | TGTGCCAGCAGTGTTGGGGAGACCCAGTACTTC
. | TRBJ1-3 | many | TRBV7-3 | CASSPRGDTYSGNTIYF | TGTGCCAGCAGCCCGAGAGGGGACACCTACTCTGGAAACACCATATATTTT